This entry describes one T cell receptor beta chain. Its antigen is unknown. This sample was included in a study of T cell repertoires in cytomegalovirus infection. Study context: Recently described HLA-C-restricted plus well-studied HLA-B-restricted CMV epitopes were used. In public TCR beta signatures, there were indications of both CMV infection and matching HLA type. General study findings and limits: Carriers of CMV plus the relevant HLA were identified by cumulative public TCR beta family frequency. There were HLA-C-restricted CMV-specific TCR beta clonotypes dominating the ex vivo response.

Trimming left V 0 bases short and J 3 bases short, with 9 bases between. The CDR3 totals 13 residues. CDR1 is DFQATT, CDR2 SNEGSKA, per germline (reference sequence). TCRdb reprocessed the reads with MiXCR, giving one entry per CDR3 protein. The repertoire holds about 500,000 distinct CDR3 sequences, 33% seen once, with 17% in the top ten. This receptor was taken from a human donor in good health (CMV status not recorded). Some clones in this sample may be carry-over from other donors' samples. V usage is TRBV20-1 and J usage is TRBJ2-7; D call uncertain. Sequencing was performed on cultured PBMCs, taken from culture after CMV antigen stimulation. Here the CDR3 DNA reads TGCAGTGCTAGAGACAACGGTCTCTACGAGCAGTACTTC. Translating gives CSARDNGLYEQYF.